These 6 T cell receptor beta chains came from one sample sequenced in a study of T cell responses to AZD1222 COVID-19 vaccine. The repertoire was sequenced with immunoSEQ multiplex PCR; TCRdb's copy has only in-frame clones and lacks some. The sample comprises tens of thousands of clones, 80% to 95% of which are singletons, and about 3.4% rests with the top ten. Sequences were derived from peripheral blood, sampled 28 days after the second AZD1222 dose. All receptors derive from an adult who received the AZD1222 COVID-19 vaccine.

The chain has TRBV18 and TRBJ2-2; 9 bases match TRBD1. The CDR3 is 15 amino acids. Trimming cost V 3 bases and J 3 bases; bases outside gene matches: 2. CDR1 is KGHSH, CDR2 LQKENI, per germline. The CDR3 DNA reads as TGTGCCAGCTCACCGAGACAGGGGGACACCGGGGAGCTGTTTTTT. Translating gives CASSPRQGDTGELFF.

The chain combines TRBV7-8 with TRBJ1-2; TRBD1 agrees at 8 bases. V dropped 9 bases and J dropped 0; count of bases not matched to a gene: 6. From germline, CDR1 is SGHVS and CDR2 FQNEAQ. The CDR3 is made up of 14 amino acids. CDR3 bases: TGTGCCAGTACGATACAGGGGGCTAACTATGGCTACACCTTC. Translating it yields CASTIQGANYGYTF.

The CDR3 bases are TGTGCCAGTAGTATCCCACAGGCCCCCGGTAGCAATGAGCAGTTCTTC. This translates into CASSIPQAPGSNEQFF. The V and J genes are TRBV19 and TRBJ2-1; possible D gene TRBD1, 5 bases. V lost 3 bases and J 6 bases, leaving 18 bases between the germline ends. Germline V gene lookup returns CDR1 LNHDA and CDR2 SQIVND (reference sequence). CDR3 length equals 16 residues.

The CDR3, as DNA: TGTGCCAGTAGTATTGGGGCAGCCGGGAGCTCTGGAAACACCATATATTTT. Its protein product is CASSIGAAGSSGNTIYF. The chain couples TRBV19 to TRBJ1-3, with a tentative D call TRBD1 (5 bases). Germline V gene data show CDR1 as LNHDA and CDR2 as SQIVND (reference sequence). Deletions cut 3 bases from V and 0 bases from J, with 15 bases between. The CDR3 has 17 residues.

V and J are TRBV21-1 and TRBJ1-5. TRBV21-1 is annotated as a pseudogene. This CDR3 is 20 amino acids long. The CDR3 sequence: CASSQKLEPTQTKSNQPQHF. The CDR3 bases are TGTGCCAGCAGTCAAAAGTTAGAACCGACCCAAACCAAAAGCAATCAGCCCCAGCATTTT.

In its sample, this clone was seen a few times. The chain uses TRBV5-3 and TRBJ1-5, with D possibly being TRBD1 (5 bases). TRBV5-3 is designated an ORF whose function remains uncertain. Trimming cost V 2 bases and J 6 bases, with 21 bases left between them. The length of the CDR3 is 17 residues. The CDR3 bases are TGTGCCAGAAGCTTCCTGGGGCCTGGGGTTGAGGGTCAGCCCCAGCATTTT. It is translated as CARSFLGPGVEGQPQHF.